The subject of this entry is one T cell receptor beta chain. The CDR3 consists of 12 residues. Trimming stripped 4 bases from V and 3 bases from J, with 6 bases between. CDR1 is LGHDT and CDR2 is YNNKEL in the germline V gene (reference sequence). This specimen comes from a study of blood T cell repertoires in COVID-19. Whole-study context: Acute and convalescent COVID-19 specimens originated in the United States, Italy and Spain. T cells, B-cell-depleted T cells, or PBMCs supplied cDNA or gDNA.

Study processing details: Cell counts per sample came from amplifying reference gene primers. Some clones are missing from TCRdb's copy, which holds only in-frame ones; the method was immunoSEQ multiplex PCR. Clone size and the V and J calls come from that table; the DNA yielded D and trimming. The table lists tens of thousands of clones, around 85% of them singletons. This rearrangement joins TRBV3-1 (or the pseudogene TRBV3-2) to TRBJ1-2; D uncertain. The receptor was isolated from an elderly man with active or convalescent COVID-19. The sample consisted of peripheral blood. The CDR3 protein is CASSPSHYGYTF. The CDR3 DNA sequence: TGTGCCAGCAGCCCTTCTCACTATGGCTACACCTTC.